Presented here are 21 T cell receptor beta chains from one specimen sequenced in a study of cytomegalovirus exposure and HLA in healthy donors. In the PCR, 60 Vbeta and 13 Jbeta primers were used. TCRdb's copy holds only in-frame clones and misses some; the assay was immunoSEQ multiplex PCR. The table has 150,000 to 200,000 clones, more than 75% seen once; the top ten hold 2.5%. Sequencing used PBMCs. These receptors all come from a woman aged 30 to 39 in good health and CMV-seropositive.

This clone has a handful of counts. V usage is TRBV9 and J usage is TRBJ1-3; 7 positions match TRBD1. The junction had 5 bases not matched to a gene; V was cut back by 0 bases and J by 5 bases. Germline V lookup: CDR1 SGDLS, CDR2 YYNGEE. This CDR3 comprises 15 residues. Here the CDR3 reads CASSVGGDSRNTIYF. The CDR3 coding sequence is TGTGCCAGCAGCGTAGGCGGGGACAGCAGAAACACCATATATTTT. Variable domain in full (rest from reference TRBV9 and TRBJ1-3): DSGVTQTPKHLITATGQRVTLRCSPRSGDLSVYWYQQSLDQGLQFLIQYYNGEERAKGNILERFSAQQFPDLHSELNLSSLELGDSALYFCASSVGGDSRNTIYFGEGSWLTVV.

This chain joins TRBV7-6 and TRBJ2-5; D may be TRBD1 (5 bases). Germline-derived CDR1 and CDR2 are SGHVS and FNYEAQ. The CDR3 is 14 residues long. The V end lost 1 base, the J end lost 2 bases, and 8 bases lay between the germline ends. This CDR3 reads CASSLGQSQETQYF. Here the CDR3 DNA reads TGTGCCAGCAGCTTAGGACAGTCGCAAGAGACCCAGTACTTC.

The chain recombines TRBV9 with TRBJ2-7; D might be TRBD2 (6 bases). The CDR3 consists of 14 residues. Looked up from germline, CDR1 is SGDLS and CDR2 is YYNGEE. Trimming removed 2 bases from V and 7 bases from J, with 16 bases in between. The CDR3 sequence: CASSVGGDVREQYF. CDR3 DNA sequence: TGTGCCAGCAGCGTCGGCGGGGACGTGAGGGAGCAGTACTTC.

The chain has TRBV6-5 and TRBJ1-6; the D gene is possibly TRBD1 (5 bases). The CDR3 length is 15 residues. Germline V CDR1 and CDR2: MNHEY, SVGAGI. V lost 5 bases and J lost 6, with 14 bases in between. Written as DNA, the CDR3 is TGTGCCAGCAGTCCTGACAGAGTCCTTAATTCACCCCTCCACTTT. Translation gives CASSPDRVLNSPLHF.

V is TRBV6-6 and J is TRBJ2-1, with 8 bases fitting TRBD2. Germline V gene data show CDR1 as MNHNY and CDR2 as SVGAGI (reference sequence). CDR3 size: 16 residues. With 4 bases clipped from V and 8 bases from J, the junction kept 13 bases outside the gene matches. The CDR3 here is CASSSALRGAGHEQFF. CDR3 coding DNA: TGTGCCAGCAGTTCCGCCCTGCGGGGGGCAGGGCATGAGCAGTTCTTC.

This clone was observed a few times. The chain is built from TRBV5-1 and TRBJ2-1, with 8 bases that match TRBD1. J was trimmed by 16 bases and V by 2 bases; bases with no gene match: 8. This CDR3 is 12 amino acids long. The germline CDR1 and CDR2 sequences are SGHRS and YFSETQ. CDR3 residues: CASSFDGDRQFF. CDR3 sequence (DNA): TGCGCCAGCAGCTTTGATGGGGACAGGCAATTCTTC.

This clone was counted between two and nine times. V and J are TRBV5-1 and TRBJ2-3, with TRBD1 as a possible D gene (6 bases). This CDR3 spans 14 amino acids. CDR1 is SGHRS and CDR2 is YFSETQ in the germline V gene. V was clipped by 4 bases and J by 7 bases, with 16 bases between them. CDR3 coding DNA: TGCGCCAGCAGCCTGGCTAGGGGGAAGAATACGCAGTATTTT. The encoded protein is CASSLARGKNTQYF.

The chain combines TRBV11-3 with TRBJ2-7; 7 bases are a match to TRBD2. The germline V gene has CDR1 SGHNT and CDR2 YENEEA. Losses at the gene ends were 1 base for V and 6 bases for J; bases not matched to a gene: 6. This CDR3 spans 14 amino acids. As DNA, the CDR3 is TGTGCCAGCAGCTTAGGGGCGACTAGCTCCGAGCAGTACTTC. Its translation is CASSLGATSSEQYF. The whole variable domain, filled in from reference TRBV11-3 and TRBJ2-7, reads EAGVVQSPRYKIIEKKQPVAFWCNPISGHNTLYWYLQNLGQGPELLIRYENEEAVDDSQLPKDRFSAERLKGVDSTLKIQPAELGDSAVYLCASSLGATSSEQYFGPGTRLTVT.

The V call is TRBV6-1, the J call TRBJ2-6; D possibly corresponds to TRBD1 (6 bases). Germline assignment: CDR1 MNHNS and CDR2 SASEGT. V gave up 3 bases and J gave up 0 bases, with 21 bases separating them. The CDR3 contains 20 residues. In nucleotides, the CDR3 is TGTGCCAGCAGTGACGACAGGTCCCCCCGGTCTCTCTCTGGGGCCAACGTCCTGACTTTC. Translated: CASSDDRSPRSLSGANVLTF.

This clone was detected once. This rearrangement joins TRBV28 to TRBJ2-1; TRBD1 is a possible D gene (5 bases). The V end was cut by 8 bases, the J end by 15 bases, with 14 bases between. Germline CDR1 reads MDHEN; CDR2 reads SYDVKM. This CDR3 has 10 residues. CDR3 in amino acids: CASRQGAWFF. The CDR3 DNA reads TGTGCCAGCCGCCAGGGTGCGTGGTTCTTC.

The rearrangement uses TRBV10-3 and TRBJ2-3; weak D call: TRBD2 (6 bases). The CDR3 length is 14 residues. The V gene lost 2 bases and the J gene lost 0 bases, with 6 bases spanning the gap. Per the germline V gene, CDR1 is ENHRY and CDR2 is SYGVKD. This CDR3 is CAISEGGSTDTQYF. CDR3 nucleotide sequence: TGTGCCATCAGTGAGGGGGGGAGCACAGATACGCAGTATTTT.

The J gene is TRBJ2-7, the V gene TRBV10-1; 8 bases are shared with TRBD2. Germline CDR1 reads WNHNN; CDR2 reads SYGVQD (reference sequence). The CDR3 extends over 11 amino acids. J lost 8 bases, V lost 7 bases, and 4 bases had no gene match. CDR3 protein: CASTGGDQQYF. The CDR3 DNA is TGCGCCAGCACCGGGGGGGACCAGCAGTACTTC.

V gene TRBV6-6 combines with J gene TRBJ2-5; D is uncertain. CDR1 is MNHNY, CDR2 SVGAGI, per germline (reference sequence). CDR3 length: 12 residues. Trimming shortened V by 6 bases and J by 1 base, and 6 bases separated the two germline ends. In DNA form, the CDR3 reads TGTGCCAGCAGACAGCCCCAAGAGACCCAGTACTTC. Amino acids: CASRQPQETQYF.

The chain joins TRBV6-5 to TRBJ2-7; 7 bases line up with TRBD1. V dropped 2 bases and J dropped 3; count of bases not matched to a gene: 7. Germline CDR1 is MNHEY and CDR2 is SVGAGI. The CDR3 has 15 amino acids. In DNA form, the CDR3 reads TGTGCCAGCAGTTACCTAGGACAGGTTGGCTACGAGCAGTACTTC. It specifies CASSYLGQVGYEQYF.

DNA for the CDR3: TGTGCCAGCAGTGAACCGGGACAGGGGACAGAGACCCAGTACTTC. Translating it yields CASSEPGQGTETQYF. The chain is built from TRBV6-1 and TRBJ2-5; 10 bases map to TRBD1. The V gene end was trimmed by 2 bases and the J gene end by 4 bases; junction bases not matched to a gene: 4. Germline assignment: CDR1 MNHNS and CDR2 SASEGT. The CDR3 is 15 amino acids.

In DNA form, the CDR3 reads TGTGCCAGCAGCTTGGGCCAGCGGGGGGGCACAGATACGCAGTATTTT. It encodes CASSLGQRGGTDTQYF. The chain links TRBV5-6 to TRBJ2-3; 9 bases agree with TRBD2. Germline CDR1 is SGHDT and CDR2 is YYEEEE. Trimming at V came to 0 bases and at J to 1 base, leaving 3 bases not matched to a gene. The CDR3 has 16 residues.

This clone appeared once. The chain employs TRBV7-2 and TRBJ2-3, with 11 positions matching TRBD2. V dropped 1 base and J dropped 7; count of bases not matched to a gene: 4. This CDR3 region has 15 residues. Per the germline V gene, CDR1 is SGHTA and CDR2 is FQGNSA. In nucleotides, the CDR3 is TGTGCCAGCAGCTTAGATACTAGCGGGGGTTATACGCAGTATTTT. It is translated as CASSLDTSGGYTQYF.

This chain connects TRBV7-2 to TRBJ2-5, with D possibly TRBD1 on 6 matching bases. The end of the DNA is better explained by TRBJ2-7, so the J call may be wrong. This CDR3 contains 14 residues. Looked up from germline, CDR1 is SGHTA and CDR2 is FQGNSA. In nucleotides, the CDR3 is TGTGCCAGCAGCTTCCGGACAGCCCACTACGAGCAGTACTTC. Its protein is CASSFRTAHYEQYF.

V is TRBV4-1 and J is TRBJ2-5; perhaps TRBD2 as D (5 bases). The end of the DNA fits TRBJ2-7 better, so the J call may be wrong. This CDR3 spans 16 amino acids. Germline lookup yields CDR1 MGHRA and CDR2 YSYEKL. The CDR3 nucleotides read TGCGCCAGCAGCCAAGAACACGGGATTAGCTCCTACGAGCAGTACTTC. It translates to CASSQEHGISSYEQYF.

V and J are TRBV9 and TRBJ2-5, with D unresolved. Deletions cut 0 bases from V and 7 bases from J, with 7 bases between. The CDR3 covers 12 residues. Germline-derived CDR1 and CDR2 are SGDLS and YYNGEE. The CDR3: CASSVASGTQYF. CDR3 nucleotide sequence: TGTGCCAGCAGCGTAGCTTCGGGGACCCAGTACTTC.

Only a few counts were recorded for this clone. V is TRBV6-1 and J is TRBJ2-3; the D gene is possibly TRBD2 (5 bases). From germline, CDR1 is MNHNS and CDR2 SASEGT. This CDR3 is built from 15 residues. V lost 5 bases and J lost 5, with 17 bases in between. CDR3 protein: CASSFIKGREDTQYF. CDR3 coding DNA: TGTGCCAGCAGTTTTATCAAAGGGAGAGAAGATACGCAGTATTTT.